This T cell receptor beta chain emerged from a study of CD8 T cells in Susac syndrome. A word on this clonotype: Its antigen is as yet unknown.

The RNA, about 0.5 to 1 ug, was put through reverse transcription using random hexamers. With immunoSEQ multiplex PCR, TCR beta CDR3 was amplified across 54 Vbeta and 13 Jbeta. From the immunoSEQ multiplex PCR reads, TCRdb called clonotypes with MiXCR, one entry per CDR3 protein. This sample has approximately 100,000 distinct CDR3 sequences; about nine tenths occur once, and the top ten carry 0.11% to 0.15%. CD8+ and CD4+ T cells taken from blood had their TCR beta sequenced. Age- and sex-matched healthy donors served as the control group. The CDR3 is made up of 14 amino acids. Trimming removed 3 bases from V and 2 bases from J, with 12 bases in between. Germline V gene sequence: CDR1 SGDLS, CDR2 YYNGEE. Study outcomes and limitations: As the study acknowledged, the number of individuals who were part of its TCR sequencing and HLA analysis was relatively small.

The sequenced material came from CD4+ T cells from PBMCs. The V and J genes are TRBV9 and TRBJ2-7; possibly TRBD1 for D (6 bases). The sequence derives from a human donor in good health. Here the CDR3 reads CASSEGQHTYEQYF. DNA for the CDR3: TGTGCCAGCAGCGAGGGACAACACACCTACGAGCAGTACTTC.